This T cell receptor (beta chain) was identified during a study of T cell repertoires in cytomegalovirus infection (dated by TCRdb to between 2018 and 2021). Notes on the research overall: Peptide stimulations targeted recently identified HLA-C-restricted CMV epitopes, whose presentation resists viral immunomodulation, together with well-studied HLA-B-restricted epitopes. Donor HLA type was relevant to the analysis, as public TCR beta signatures indicated carriage of CMV infection together with the matching HLA type.

The instrument given in TCRdb is Illumina HiSeq 1500. TCRdb applied fastp at Q25 and MiXCR to the public reads, then kept only in-frame beta chains. CDR3 protein sequences are deduplicated, and each keeps its most common genes and DNA. The sample table records about half a million distinct CDR3 sequences; 30% to 40% of these occur just once. The leading ten clones occupy roughly 15% of the sample. Results and caveats for the whole study, not just this receptor: The ex vivo response was dominated by HLA-C-restricted CMV-specific TCR beta clonotypes, which also provided the single most frequent clonotype in two of eight donors. Carriers of CMV infection plus the relevant HLA type were discriminated by the cumulative frequency of public TCR beta family members in the study cohort and in an independent roughly 380-donor cohort.

The germline V and J ends show losses of 1 base and 3 bases respectively, and no gene match explains 5 bases of the junction. Via the germline V gene, CDR1 is WSHSY and CDR2 SAAADI. The cysteine opens and the phenylalanine closes a CDR3 of 15 amino acids. CDR3 DNA is the only sequence kept; it has 45 bases, read in frame from the first base. The treatment or condition label on this specimen signifies: in vitro stimulation with specific CMV peptide epitopes to enrich CMV-specific T cells. Of note for this clonotype: Its antigen is unknown. Base qualities were left out, and no much larger clone turns up one base away.

The V and J genes are TRBV10-2 and TRBJ2-5, and TRBD1 matches 7 of the central bases. This material consisted of cultured PBMCs, taken from culture after CMV antigen stimulation. The sequence derives from a human donor in good health (CMV status not recorded). Some clones in this sample may be carry-over from other donors' samples. CDR3 reads: CASSEFDRVKETQYF. The DNA is as follows: TGCGCCAGCAGTGAGTTTGACAGGGTCAAAGAGACCCAGTACTTC.